The source of this T cell receptor (beta chain) is a study of shared clonotypes between healthy human individuals. General study results and limits: Represented diversity (both genetic and exposure-history) was limited by the small number of donors.

Original processing notes: Filtering differed because ImmunoSEQ produced junction-only sequences that carried no quality scores. Here immunoSEQ multiplex PCR was the method, and the copy in TCRdb shows in-frame clones only, minus some. Clone size and the V and J calls come from that table; the DNA yielded D and trimming. The repertoire holds about 2.3 million clones, with around 90% as singletons. CDR1 is LGHNA and CDR2 is YSLEER in the germline V gene. Trimming removed 0 bases from V and 5 bases from J, with 5 bases in between. CDR3 length: 13 residues. This clone has a handful of counts. Its antigen is currently unknown.

The receptor's source is a man between 18 and 29 years old in good health. Some clones in this sample may be carry-over from other donors' samples. This sequence joins TRBV4-3 and TRBJ1-5, with D hard to call. Material for sequencing was naive CD4+ T cells from PBMCs. Subset given: CD45RA+ positively selected. Here the CDR3 reads CASSQERDQPQHF. CDR3 DNA: TGCGCCAGCAGCCAAGAGCGAGATCAGCCCCAGCATTTT.